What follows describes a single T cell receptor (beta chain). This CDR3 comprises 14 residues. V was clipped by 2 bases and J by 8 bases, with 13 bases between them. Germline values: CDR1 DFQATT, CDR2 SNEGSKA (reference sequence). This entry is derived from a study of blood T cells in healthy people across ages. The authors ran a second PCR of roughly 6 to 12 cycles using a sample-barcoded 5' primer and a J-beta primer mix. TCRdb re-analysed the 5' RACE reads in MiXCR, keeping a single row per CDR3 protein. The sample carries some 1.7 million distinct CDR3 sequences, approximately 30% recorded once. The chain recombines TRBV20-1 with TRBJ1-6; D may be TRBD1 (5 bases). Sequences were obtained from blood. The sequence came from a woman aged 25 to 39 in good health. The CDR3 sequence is CSARPGGGHSPLHF. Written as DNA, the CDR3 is TGCAGTGCTAGACCCGGGGGGGGTCATTCACCCCTCCACTTT.